The clone carrying this T cell receptor beta chain was counted between two and nine times. Original handling: For nucleated cells, counts were estimated from reference gene primer amplification. Sequencing was performed with immunoSEQ multiplex PCR; in TCRdb, only in-frame clones are kept and a portion is missing. V, J and clone size derive from that table, while D and trimming were established from the DNA sequence. In the table there are some 65,000 clones, approximately 94% of which are singletons. The entry originates in a study of blood T cell repertoires in COVID-19. Study background: Material from acute and convalescent COVID-19 was sourced from the United States, Italy and Spain.

This receptor was taken from an older man with active COVID-19. Material for sequencing was peripheral blood.

CDR3 DNA: TGTGCCAGCAGCTTGGGGTTCAGTCGAGAAAAACTGTTTTTT. This codes for CASSLGFSREKLFF. The chain joins TRBV5-6 to TRBJ1-4; D uncertain. The CDR3 loop spans 14 amino acids. The germline CDR1 and CDR2 sequences are SGHDT and YYEEEE. V lost 0 bases and J lost 8, with 11 bases in between. Filled out from reference TRBV5-6 and TRBJ1-4, the complete variable domain reads DAGVTQSPTHLIKTRGQQVTLRCSPKSGHDTVSWYQQALGQGPQFIFQYYEEEERQRGNFPDRFSGHQFPNYSSELNVNALLLGDSALYLCASSLGFSREKLFFGSGTQLSVL.